The subject of this entry is one TCR beta chain. This clone was observed a handful of times. Its antigen is still unknown. There are no base qualities to consult, and no much larger clone falls within one base. The entry originates in a study of beta chain features in type 1 diabetes listed by TCRdb under 2018. The study in broad terms: Mean age, gender distribution, total cell number and subset yield were not different between patients and healthy donors. The study compared the TCRB repertoires of sorted circulating CD4+ T cell subsets in recently diagnosed type 1 diabetes patients with those in matched healthy donors. A total of about 100,000,000 sorted cells were examined across all samples, and RNA yield correlated strongly with the number of cells per subset. Whereas all 30 or so donors provided naive and central memory subsets, regulatory and stem cell-like memory subsets were isolated from just 8 patients and roughly 8 healthy donors.

A single peripheral blood draw of roughly 0.11 L on average was collected from each donor into heparinised tubes. A BD FACSAria II and a panel including CD45RO, CCR7, CD25, CD127, CD95 and CD27 were used to sort naive, central memory, regulatory and stem cell-like memory CD4+ T cells. Purity was above 98% for every sorted population. PBMCs were isolated immediately by Lymphoprep density gradient centrifugation and stained directly without culture. So that batch effects would be minimized, each experiment stained and sorted samples in pairs, pairing one healthy donor with one patient. The junction carries 13 bases between V and J, which are trimmed by 1 base and 0 bases respectively. The CDR3 runs 17 residues from the cysteine to the phenylalanine. The kept DNA is CDR3 alone, 51 bases in frame from the first base. The germline V gene sets CDR1 to SGHTA and CDR2 to FQGNSA. The High Capacity cDNA Reverse Transcription Kit was used to reverse transcribe all of the isolated RNA, meaning that expressed TCRB transcripts were what got sequenced. Deep immunoSEQ sequencing was applied to naive, central memory and regulatory T cell samples, giving an average of about 3.8 million total reads per sample. After sorted cells were lysed in RLT buffer, RNA was extracted with DNase-treated RNeasy Micro or Mini kits, with the choice depending on cell number. Each cell subset was processed on its own to prevent cross-contamination, while patient and healthy donor samples were processed together. The immunoSEQ multiplex PCR was used to amplify TCRB sequences from cDNA, generating 87-bp fragments that spanned the CDR3 region. Sequencing of the amplicons was performed on the Illumina HiSeq platform. The authors processed their data as follows. Synthetic template baselines were used to correct PCR bias computationally, reads within Hamming distance 2 were collapsed, and singletons that could not be merged were discarded. Reads were aligned against IMGT to assign V, D and J genes, CDR3 length and insertions or deletions at six rearrangement sites. Within each subset, clonotype counts were normalized to sorted cell number, after which true diversity and Gini coefficients were computed with the tcR R package. The overlap coefficient, calculated on TCRB nucleotide sequences, was used to quantify repertoire sharing. TCRdb took this table from immuneACCESS and kept in-frame rearrangements with V and J called. Such tables lack part of the clones; where checked against another copy, unresolved V genes explain under half of the gap, and the rest is unexplained. That table furnishes V, J and clone size, whereas the DNA furnished D and trimming. This sample gives around 170,000 clones in total; 7.5% to 10% of them show up just once. The ten largest clones add up to 2% to 2.5% of the sample.

Broad study findings and their caveats: Only small numbers of individuals were included in the HLA sub-analyses, which left unresolved whether HLA type had any influence on TCRB rearrangement. PCR might favor shorter templates, but patient and control samples were amplified and corrected together, so any skew would affect both groups equally. Patients with type 1 diabetes made fewer insertions and deleted more nucleotides at VDJ recombination sites, implying thymic rearrangement abnormalities. Because cDNA was sequenced instead of genomic DNA, activated cells with high expression could be over-represented, although the groups did not differ in activation or CD3 levels. A moderate but significant shortening of TCRB CDR3 length was observed in type 1 diabetes patients in all four CD4+ subsets. Naive, central memory and regulatory TCRB repertoires appeared to be more alike among patients than among healthy donors.

Rearrangement joined TRBV7-2 to TRBJ2-1; TRBD2 is a possible D gene, resting on 6 matching bases. This TCR was sampled from a woman between 18 and 29 years old in good health. The specimen sequenced was central memory CD4+ T cells from blood. The CDR3 region: CASSLGAGGTSYNEQFF. The base sequence is TGTGCCAGCAGCTTAGGGGCGGGCGGGACCTCCTACAATGAGCAGTTCTTC.